This T cell receptor (beta chain) stems from a study of blood T cell repertoires in COVID-19. As for the study in general: PBMCs, B-cell-depleted T cells, or T cells were the source of the cDNA or gDNA that made up the material.

The germline gives CDR1 SGHTA, CDR2 FQGNSA. The ends lost 5 bases at V and 6 bases at J; junction bases unmatched: 3. The CDR3 covers 15 residues. Assay: immunoSEQ multiplex PCR; the TCRdb copy retains only in-frame clones and omits some. This sample has about 180,000 clones, with 60% to 80% found just once. This clone appeared many times. The clonotype was recovered from a woman between 50 and 59 years old who had recovered from COVID-19. The genes are TRBV7-2 and TRBJ2-2; 13 bases fit TRBD2. The specimen sequenced was PBMCs or T cells enriched from blood (not recorded which). As DNA, the CDR3 is TGTGCCAGCAGCCCGGGACTAGCGGGATCCGGGGAGCTGTTTTTT. This sequence encodes CASSPGLAGSGELFF.